This T cell receptor (beta chain) was captured in a study of cytomegalovirus exposure and HLA in healthy donors. This CDR3 has 14 residues. CDR1 is SGDLS and CDR2 is YYNGEE in the germline V gene. J lost 0 bases, V lost 2 bases, and 1 base had no gene match. It was with 60 Vbeta and 13 Jbeta primers that the PCR ran. Clones were sequenced by immunoSEQ multiplex PCR, and TCRdb holds only the in-frame ones, with some missing. The repertoire includes fewer than 130,000 clones, approximately 82% of them detected once, and roughly 13% sits in the top ten. Turning to this clone: Within the sample, other DNA sequences also encode this same CDR3.

The V and J genes are TRBV9 and TRBJ2-7, with TRBD2 matching over 8 bases. The material sequenced was PBMCs. This TCR was sampled from a man between 25 and 39 years old in good health and CMV-seropositive. The CDR3 region is CASSVSGNSYEQYF. CDR3 nucleotides: TGTGCCAGCAGCGTTAGCGGGAACTCCTACGAGCAGTACTTC.